This T cell receptor (beta chain) was sequenced for a study of identical twins. TCRdb reanalysed the 5' RACE reads using MiXCR and keeps one entry per CDR3 protein. The table records about 700,000 distinct CDR3 sequences, roughly 6% of them present only once. There are 15 residues in the CDR3. Germline V gene sequence: CDR1 LNHNV, CDR2 YYDKDF (reference sequence). The sample holds many counts of this clonotype. Antigen unknown. The junction and the germline gene differ at one end; a read error may be behind it. Overall study results and limits: Instead of following the same donors, the conclusions were based on cross-sectional statistical analysis. In monozygotic twins, models underestimated the sharing of out-of-frame TCR alpha. Fewer insertions were carried by abundant cord blood beta clonotypes, but none was seen in memory repertoires.

The donors were all healthy and Caucasian. This TCR came from a man between 18 and 35 years old in good health. The gene calls are TRBV15 and TRBJ1-5, with D perhaps matching TRBD1 (6 bases). Material: naive T cells sorted from blood. In DNA form, the CDR3 reads TGTGCCACCAGCCGAGAAACAGGGTTGAGGCAGCCCCAGCATTTT. This gives the protein CATSRETGLRQPQHF.